The 9 T cell receptor beta chains below come from one sample, sequenced in a study of CD8 T cells in ankylosing spondylitis. Each CDR3 protein gets one entry after TCRdb re-called the 5' RACE reads with MiXCR. The sample includes 350,000 or so distinct CDR3 sequences, approximately 10% of them seen just once. Sequenced: blood, either unsorted or a sorted T cell fraction (not recorded which). These receptors were collected from a female donor with ankylosing spondylitis or in good health (not recorded which).

This chain uses TRBV3-1 with TRBJ2-4; unclear D gene. This CDR3 comprises 13 residues. Germline lookup yields CDR1 LGHDT and CDR2 YNNKEL (reference sequence). Deletions cut 2 bases from V and 10 bases from J, with 12 bases between. This CDR3 is CASSQNLHQIQYF. DNA for the CDR3: TGTGCCAGCAGCCAAAATCTCCATCAGATTCAGTACTTC. The whole variable domain, filled in from reference TRBV3-1 and TRBJ2-4, reads DTAVSQTPKYLVTQMGNDKSIKCEQNLGHDTMYWYKQDSKKFLKIMFSYNNKELIINETVPNRFSPKSPDKAHLNLHINSLELGDSAVYFCASSQNLHQIQYFGAGTRLSVL.

This clonotype came up many times. The chain uses TRBV10-3 and TRBJ2-1; 12 bases agree with TRBD2. The V gene end was trimmed by 4 bases and the J gene end by 8 bases; junction bases not matched to a gene: 3. The CDR3 runs 14 residues. CDR1 is ENHRY and CDR2 is SYGVKD in the germline V gene. CDR3 DNA: TGTGCCATCAGTGGACTAGCGGGAGCGGATGAGCAGTTCTTC. Translated, it gives CAISGLAGADEQFF.

This clonotype was counted ten times or more. This chain joins TRBV5-4 and TRBJ1-1, with a possible D match to TRBD1 (6 bases). Trimming shortened V by 2 bases and J by 3 bases, and 14 bases separated the two germline ends. The CDR3 spans 15 residues. CDR1 and CDR2 (germline): SGHNT, YYREEE (reference sequence). This CDR3 reads CASSLSSGVDTEAFF. Written as DNA, the CDR3 is TGTGCCAGCAGCTTAAGCTCAGGGGTGGACACTGAAGCTTTCTTT. The full variable domain, with the rest looked up from reference TRBV5-4 and TRBJ1-1, is ETGVTQSPTHLIKTRGQQVTLRCSSQSGHNTVSWYQQALGQGPQFIFQYYREEENGRGNFPPRFSGLQFPNYSSELNVNALELDDSALYLCASSLSSGVDTEAFFGQGTRLTVV.

This clonotype was observed at least ten times. The chain recombines TRBV15 with TRBJ2-7; D remains ambiguous. This CDR3 contains 13 residues. Deletions cut 0 bases from V and 4 bases from J, with 7 bases between. Germline values: CDR1 LNHNV, CDR2 YYDKDF (reference sequence). The CDR3 region is CATSRDITYEQYF. For the CDR3, the DNA is TGTGCCACCAGCAGAGATATCACATACGAGCAGTACTTC.

This clonotype was observed many times. In nucleotides, the CDR3 is TGCAGTGCTAGACACGGGGGGGATGTTCAAGAGACCCAGTACTTC. It translates to CSARHGGDVQETQYF. This chain joins TRBV20-1 and TRBJ2-5; TRBD2 agrees at 8 bases. V shed 2 bases, J shed 2 bases, and the junction held 7 bases outside the gene matches. This CDR3 spans 15 amino acids. Germline values: CDR1 DFQATT, CDR2 SNEGSKA (reference sequence).

This clonotype was seen ten or more times. V gene TRBV12-3 or TRBV12-4 combines with J gene TRBJ2-4; 8 bases map to TRBD1. The CDR3 totals 13 residues. The V and J ends lost 5 bases and 6 bases, in that order; junction bases with no gene match: 3. The chain's CDR3 is CASSNTGGNIQYF. CDR3 in DNA: TGTGCCAGCAGTAATACAGGGGGAAACATTCAGTACTTC.

V is TRBV5-1 and J is TRBJ2-7, with 11 bases that match TRBD1. After removal of 0 bases from V and 7 bases from J, the junction contained 12 bases not matched to a gene. CDR3 size: 17 residues. Germline CDR1 is SGHRS and CDR2 is YFSETQ. The CDR3: CASSLGFGTGGLREQYF. For the CDR3, the DNA is TGCGCCAGCAGCTTGGGGTTCGGGACAGGGGGTTTGAGAGAGCAGTACTTC. The full variable domain, in which reference TRBV5-1 and TRBJ2-7 provide the parts outside the CDR3, is KAGVTQTPRYLIKTRGQQVTLSCSPISGHRSVSWYQQTPGQGLQFLFEYFSETQRNKGNFPGRFSGRQFSNSRSEMNVSTLELGDSALYLCASSLGFGTGGLREQYFGPGTRLTVT.

The chain couples TRBV11-2 to TRBJ2-5; D call uncertain. The ends were cut back, 5 bases at V and 2 bases at J, with 9 bases in the middle. The length of the CDR3 is 13 residues. Germline V gene data show CDR1 as SGHAT and CDR2 as FQNNGV. CDR3 residues: CASSRRLQETQYF. The CDR3 region has the DNA TGTGCCAGCAGCCGCAGATTACAAGAGACCCAGTACTTC.

This clonotype was counted between two and nine times. The chain combines TRBV4-2 with TRBJ2-3; D may correspond to TRBD1 or TRBD2 (5 bases each). Germline V CDR1 and CDR2: LGHNA, YNFKEQ. The germline V and J ends were trimmed by 3 bases and 4 bases, with 14 bases remaining between them. The CDR3 has 15 amino acids. CDR3 residues: CASSHRGQGADTQYF. In nucleotides, the CDR3 is TGTGCCAGCAGCCACCGGGGCCAAGGCGCAGATACGCAGTATTTT.